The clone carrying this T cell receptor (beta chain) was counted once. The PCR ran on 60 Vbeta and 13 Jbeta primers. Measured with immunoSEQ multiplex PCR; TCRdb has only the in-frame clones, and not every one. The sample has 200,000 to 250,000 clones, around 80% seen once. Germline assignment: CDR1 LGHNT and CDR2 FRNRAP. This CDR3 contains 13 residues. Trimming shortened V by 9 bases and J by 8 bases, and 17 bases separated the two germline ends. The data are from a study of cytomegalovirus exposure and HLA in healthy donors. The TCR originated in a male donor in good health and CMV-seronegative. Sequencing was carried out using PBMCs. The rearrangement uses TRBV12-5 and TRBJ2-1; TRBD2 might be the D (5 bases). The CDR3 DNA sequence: TGTGCTAGGGCCCAGCGTGAGGGCGATGAGCAGTTCTTC. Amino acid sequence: CARAQREGDEQFF.